This T cell receptor (beta chain) was observed in a study of post-analysis software for immune sequencing data. Unique-molecular-identifier-tagged TCR beta cDNA libraries were used. The T cell input of about 1 to 10 million gave about 470,000 cDNA molecules. MiXCR, run by TCRdb on the PCR reads, gives a single entry per CDR3 protein. Of some 700,000 distinct CDR3 sequences in the sample, approximately 59% were seen once. General study points: Significantly lower normalized Chao1 diversity was found in patients with multiple sclerosis relative to controls. When patients were compared with controls, a handful of TRBV segments were more frequent, TRBV5-6, TRBV5-1 and TRBV20-1 among them.

A word on this clonotype: The antigen is undetermined.

V was trimmed by 4 bases and J by 11 bases, leaving 12 bases between them. Per germline, CDR1 SGHAT and CDR2 FQNNGV. There are 12 residues in the CDR3. Input material: blood. This TCR was recovered from a girl aged 2-10 years with multiple sclerosis. This chain uses TRBV11-2 with TRBJ2-1; D remains ambiguous. The CDR3 bases are TGTGCCAGCAGCTCACGTAGAGTAAAGCAGTTCTTC. Protein product: CASSSRRVKQFF.